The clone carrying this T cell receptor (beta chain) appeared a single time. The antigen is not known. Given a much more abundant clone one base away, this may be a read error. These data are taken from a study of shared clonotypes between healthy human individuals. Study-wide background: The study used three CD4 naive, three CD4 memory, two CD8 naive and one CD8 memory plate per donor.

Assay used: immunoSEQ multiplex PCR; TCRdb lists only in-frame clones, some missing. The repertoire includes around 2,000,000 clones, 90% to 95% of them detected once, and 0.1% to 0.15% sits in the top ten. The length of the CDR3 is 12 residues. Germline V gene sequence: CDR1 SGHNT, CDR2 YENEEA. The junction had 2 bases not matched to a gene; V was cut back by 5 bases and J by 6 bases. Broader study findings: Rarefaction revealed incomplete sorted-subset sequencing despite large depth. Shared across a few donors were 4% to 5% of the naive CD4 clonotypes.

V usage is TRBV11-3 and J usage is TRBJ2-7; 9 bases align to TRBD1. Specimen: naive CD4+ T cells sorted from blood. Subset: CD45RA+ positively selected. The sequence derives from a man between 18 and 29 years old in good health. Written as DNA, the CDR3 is TGTGCCAGCAGCCGACAGGGGGGCGAGCAGTACTTC. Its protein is CASSRQGGEQYF.